The source of this T cell receptor beta chain is a study of blood T cell repertoires in COVID-19. For the study at large: The analysed material was cDNA or gDNA that came from T cells, B-cell-depleted T cells, or PBMCs.

This CDR3 is 16 amino acids long. The junction had 8 bases not matched to a gene; V was cut back by 4 bases and J by 6 bases. Germline V CDR1 and CDR2: MDHEN, SYDVKM. Assay: immunoSEQ multiplex PCR; the TCRdb copy retains only in-frame clones and omits some. The sample gives about 86,000 clones, 65% to 85% of which show up once; around 11% is in the top ten. The sample consisted of peripheral blood. This clonotype was obtained from a man in his 70s with acute or convalescent COVID-19. The chain joins TRBV28 to TRBJ2-1; TRBD2 aligns across 11 bases. The chain's CDR3 is CASSSPSGGYTNEQFF. CDR3 DNA: TGTGCCAGCAGTTCCCCTAGCGGGGGGTATACCAATGAGCAGTTCTTC.